The 24 T cell receptor beta chains listed next were all sequenced from one sample in a study of control samples from healthy donors and cancer patients. Produced via immunoSEQ multiplex PCR; TCRdb's table is partial and in-frame only. This table holds approximately 110,000 clones, just over 90% found once. Input material: blood. These receptors originate from a woman aged 18-30 years in good health.

The V call is TRBV7-9, the J call TRBJ2-3; D is possibly TRBD1 (6 bases). The germline CDR1 and CDR2 sequences are SEHNR and FQNEAQ (reference sequence). The V end lost 4 bases, the J end lost 3 bases, and 14 bases lay between the germline ends. There are 15 residues in the CDR3. The CDR3 coding sequence is TGTGCCAGCAGCTACACAGGGCTCGAGACAGATACGCAGTATTTT. Its translation: CASSYTGLETDTQYF.

This chain connects TRBV28 to TRBJ1-1; D possibly corresponds to TRBD1 (6 bases). Per germline, CDR1 MDHEN and CDR2 SYDVKM. The length of the CDR3 is 15 residues. V was clipped by 7 bases and J by 2 bases, with 17 bases between them. For the CDR3, the DNA is TGTGCCAGCAAAATAGGGGGGTTTAGAAACACTGAAGCTTTCTTT. Translation gives CASKIGGFRNTEAFF.

The chain is built from TRBV7-9 and TRBJ2-7; 8 bases are shared with TRBD1. V lost 4 bases to trimming and J lost 2 bases; unmatched junction nucleotides: 10. There are 16 residues in the CDR3. Germline loops: CDR1 SEHNR, CDR2 FQNEAQ (reference sequence). The CDR3 DNA is TGTGCCAGCAGCTCAACAGACAGGGGTTGGACCTACGAGCAGTACTTC. It yields the protein CASSSTDRGWTYEQYF. The whole variable domain, remainder taken from reference TRBV7-9 and TRBJ2-7, is DTGVSQNPRHKITKRGQNVTFRCDPISEHNRLYWYRQTLGQGPEFLTYFQNEAQLEKSRLLSDRFSAERPKGSFSTLEIQRTEQGDSAMYLCASSSTDRGWTYEQYFGPGTRLTVT.

This rearrangement joins TRBV7-9 to TRBJ1-1; tentatively, D is TRBD1 (5 bases). The CDR3 totals 13 residues. Germline assignment: CDR1 SEHNR and CDR2 FQNEAQ (reference sequence). The V end was cut by 4 bases, the J end by 8 bases, with 14 bases between. The CDR3 reads CASSYGAAGEAFF. For the CDR3, the DNA is TGTGCCAGCAGCTATGGAGCGGCAGGGGAAGCTTTCTTT.

The chain couples TRBV3-1 (or the pseudogene TRBV3-2) to TRBJ1-1; D not resolved. The CDR3 consists of 15 residues. V lost 1 base to trimming and J lost 0 bases, with 9 bases between them. Germline V gives CDR1 LGHDT, CDR2 YNNKEL (reference sequence). CDR3 sequence (DNA): TGTGCCAGCAGCCAAGGAATAGCTGTGAACACTGAAGCTTTCTTT. Its translation is CASSQGIAVNTEAFF.

CDR3 nucleotide sequence: TGTGCCAGCAGCCGACTAGCGGGAGAGGGTGGCGAGCAGTACTTC. Its protein product is CASSRLAGEGGEQYF. The chain uses TRBV7-6 and TRBJ2-7; 12 nucleotides match TRBD2. CDR3 length: 15 residues. V was pared by 5 bases and J by 6 bases, with 8 bases of the junction left unmatched. Germline CDR1 is SGHVS and CDR2 is FNYEAQ.

The V call is TRBV4-1, the J call TRBJ2-1; TRBD2 aligns across 9 bases. J lost 7 bases, V lost 1 base, and 14 bases had no gene match. This CDR3 spans 18 amino acids. In germline, CDR1 is MGHRA, CDR2 YSYEKL. This CDR3 reads CASSQARGRGRAQNEQFF. CDR3 bases: TGCGCCAGCAGCCAAGCTCGGGGTCGCGGGAGGGCCCAGAATGAGCAGTTCTTC.

This chain joins TRBV19 and TRBJ1-1, with D uncertain. With 2 bases removed from V and 4 bases from J, the gap between germline ends came to 8 bases. The CDR3 loop spans 13 amino acids. CDR1 and CDR2 (germline): LNHDA, SQIVND (reference sequence). For the CDR3, the DNA is TGTGCCAGTAGTATAAGGTGGGCCACTGAAGCTTTCTTT. This gives the protein CASSIRWATEAFF.

The genes are TRBV27 and TRBJ2-7, with a possible D match to TRBD1 (6 bases). The ends were cut back, 5 bases at V and 6 bases at J, with 17 bases in the middle. Germline CDR1 reads MNHEY; CDR2 reads SMNVEV (reference sequence). This CDR3 is built from 14 residues. The CDR3 region has the DNA TGTGCCAGCAGTCCGCGGAACAGGGTAAGCGAGCAGTACTTC. It yields the protein CASSPRNRVSEQYF.

This clone was detected only a few times. The chain joins TRBV7-2 to TRBJ2-7; 11 nucleotides align to TRBD1. This CDR3 spans 14 amino acids. V lost 5 bases and J lost 6; bases outside the gene matches: 6. Germline V gene lookup returns CDR1 SGHTA and CDR2 FQGNSA. CDR3 nucleotide sequence: TGTGCCAGCAGCCATGGACAGGGGGCACTCGAGCAGTACTTC. Protein: CASSHGQGALEQYF.

This rearrangement joins TRBV27 to TRBJ2-7, with 7 nucleotides matching TRBD1. Germline CDR1 and CDR2: MNHEY and SMNVEV (reference sequence). With V trimmed by 0 bases and J by 5 bases, 7 bases remained unmatched. CDR3 length: 15 residues. The chain's CDR3 is CASSLSVGGRDEQYF. CDR3 nucleotide sequence: TGTGCCAGCAGTTTATCGGTAGGGGGCCGGGACGAGCAGTACTTC.

The genes are TRBV28 and TRBJ1-5; D call uncertain. V shed 2 bases and J shed 3 bases, with 11 bases lying between them. Germline CDR1 and CDR2: MDHEN and SYDVKM. The CDR3 length is 15 residues. The CDR3 here is CASSLKGAFNQPQHF. The CDR3 region has the DNA TGTGCCAGCAGTTTAAAAGGAGCCTTCAATCAGCCCCAGCATTTT.

This chain uses TRBV6-5 with TRBJ2-3; the D is unclear. The V gene's germline CDR1 is MNHEY and CDR2 SVGAGI. V was trimmed by 6 bases and J by 4 bases, leaving 11 bases between them. The CDR3 length is 13 residues. The CDR3 bases are TGTGCCAGCAGCCGTGTCTTGGCAGATACGCAGTATTTT. This gives the protein CASSRVLADTQYF.

V usage is TRBV14 and J usage is TRBJ2-7, with D maybe TRBD1 (5 bases). The CDR3 loop spans 15 amino acids. Per germline, CDR1 SGHDN and CDR2 FVKESK. Trimming removed 1 base from V and 3 bases from J, with 13 bases in between. CDR3 sequence reads: CASSQVNRGYYEQYF. The CDR3 nucleotides are TGTGCCAGCAGCCAAGTGAATAGGGGTTACTACGAGCAGTACTTC.

J is TRBJ1-6 and V is TRBV7-3; 7 positions agree with TRBD1. Trimming removed 6 bases from V and 0 bases from J; junction bases left unmatched: 11. The CDR3 spans 18 residues. CDR1 is SGHTA and CDR2 is FQGTGA in the germline V gene. The CDR3 region has the DNA TGTGCCAGCAGGCTAGAACAGGGGACTGGCTCCTATAATTCACCCCTCCACTTT. As protein: CASRLEQGTGSYNSPLHF.

V gene TRBV23-1 combines with J gene TRBJ2-6; D unclear. TRBV23-1 is given ORF status, its function remaining uncertain. The length of the CDR3 is 11 residues. Trimming pared 3 bases from V and 10 bases from J, leaving 4 bases between. As DNA, the CDR3 is TGCGCCAGCAGTCAGAATAACGTCCTGACTTTC. This encodes CASSQNNVLTF.

This clone has more than one count but fewer than ten. This sequence joins TRBV5-6 and TRBJ1-2, with TRBD1 matching 11 bases. Germline assignment: CDR1 SGHDT and CDR2 YYEEEE. The CDR3 runs 15 residues. With 0 bases clipped from V and 6 bases from J, the junction kept 4 bases outside the gene matches. The CDR3: CASSLGTGGFDGYTF. CDR3 DNA sequence: TGTGCCAGCAGCTTGGGGACAGGGGGCTTCGATGGCTACACCTTC. Full variable domain (rest looked up from reference TRBV5-6 and TRBJ1-2): DAGVTQSPTHLIKTRGQQVTLRCSPKSGHDTVSWYQQALGQGPQFIFQYYEEEERQRGNFPDRFSGHQFPNYSSELNVNALLLGDSALYLCASSLGTGGFDGYTFGSGTRLTVV.

The chain uses TRBV4-2 and TRBJ2-2, with unresolved D. Trimming took off 0 bases at V and 6 bases at J, with 2 bases between the two ends. This CDR3 is built from 12 residues. Germline values: CDR1 LGHNA, CDR2 YNFKEQ. CDR3: CASSQDPGELFF. CDR3 DNA: TGTGCCAGCAGCCAAGATCCCGGGGAGCTGTTTTTT.

The chain couples TRBV19 to TRBJ2-7, with D perhaps matching TRBD2 (6 bases). This CDR3 spans 16 amino acids. Germline V lookup: CDR1 LNHDA, CDR2 SQIVND (reference sequence). Between the trimmed V and J ends, which lost 1 base and 4 bases, there was a span of 17 bases. The CDR3 sequence is CASSIGKGLGMYEQYF. CDR3 nucleotides: TGTGCCAGTAGTATAGGCAAGGGACTGGGAATGTACGAGCAGTACTTC. Complete variable domain (other parts from reference TRBV19 and TRBJ2-7): DGGITQSPKYLFRKEGQNVTLSCEQNLNHDAMYWYRQDPGQGLRLIYYSQIVNDFQKGDIAEGYSVSREKKESFPLTVTSAQKNPTAFYLCASSIGKGLGMYEQYFGPGTRLTVT.

On this clone itself: Within the sample, other DNA sequences also encode this same CDR3. This rearrangement joins TRBV28 to TRBJ1-5, with D unclear. CDR1 is MDHEN, CDR2 SYDVKM, per germline. The CDR3 contains 12 residues. The V end lost 5 bases, the J end lost 4 bases, and 6 bases lay between the germline ends. DNA for the CDR3: TGTGCCAGCAGTCCCCTTAATCAGCCCCAGCATTTT. Its protein product is CASSPLNQPQHF.

This clone turned up a few times. The CDR3 spells CASSYADSYGYTF. In DNA form, the CDR3 reads TGTGCCAGCAGTTACGCGGACAGTTATGGCTACACCTTC. The gene calls are TRBV6-2 or TRBV6-3 and TRBJ1-2, with D possibly matching TRBD1 (6 bases). V was cut by 2 bases and J by 5 bases, with 9 bases left in between. Germline loops: CDR1 MNHEY, CDR2 SVGEGT. The CDR3 length is 13 residues.

This rearrangement joins TRBV2 to TRBJ2-5, with D perhaps matching TRBD1 or TRBD2 (5 bases each). CDR1 and CDR2 (germline): SNHLY, FYNNEI. V was pared by 1 base and J by 1 base, with 13 bases between. The CDR3 has 16 amino acids. The CDR3 region has the DNA TGTGCCAGCAGTGAAGGAGAGGCAGGGAGCCAAGAGACCCAGTACTTC. Its translation: CASSEGEAGSQETQYF.

Regarding this clone: The sample holds other DNA sequences that translate to the same CDR3. The rearrangement joins TRBV6-5 to TRBJ1-1, with D unclear. In germline, CDR1 is MNHEY, CDR2 SVGAGI. Between the trimmed V and J ends, which lost 2 bases and 6 bases, there was a span of 4 bases. The CDR3 runs 11 residues. CDR3 sequence reads: CASSYRAEAFF. Written as DNA, the CDR3 is TGTGCCAGCAGTTACCGAGCTGAAGCTTTCTTT.

V gene TRBV5-6 combines with J gene TRBJ1-5; weak D call: TRBD1 (6 bases). CDR1 is SGHDT, CDR2 YYEEEE, per germline. With 2 bases removed from V and 2 bases from J, the gap between germline ends came to 11 bases. The CDR3 has 15 residues. The CDR3 protein is CASSLQGGGNQPQHF. CDR3 nucleotides: TGTGCCAGCAGCTTACAGGGAGGAGGCAATCAGCCCCAGCATTTT.